This note documents a single TCR beta chain sequence. Its antigen is undetermined. The method was immunoSEQ multiplex PCR; TCRdb's version includes in-frame clones alone and lacks a portion of them. The sample lists more than 60,000 clones, about 81% occurring once. Trimming took off 2 bases at V and 6 bases at J, with 14 bases between the two ends. The CDR3 spans 15 residues. Germline assignment: CDR1 SNHLY and CDR2 FYNNEI. This entry comes from a study of OX40 agonist ivuxolimab in advanced cancers. General study points: Both CD4+ and CD8+ T cell populations in blood had undergone clonal expansion by week 6 at 0.1 to 3.0 mg/kg.

The sequence was obtained from an adult with an advanced solid tumor such as melanoma, head and neck, liver or kidney cancer. This chain links TRBV2 with TRBJ2-1; D is ambiguous. Sequenced material: CD4+ or CD8+ T cells sorted from blood, taken in a trial of the OX40 agonist ivuxolimab. CDR3 sequence reads: CASSESSGSINEQFF. In DNA, the CDR3 is TGTGCCAGCAGTGAAAGTTCCGGGTCTATCAATGAGCAGTTCTTC.